These T cell receptor beta chains were read from a single sample in a study of cytomegalovirus exposure and HLA in healthy donors. Libraries were prepared by immunoSEQ multiplex PCR; TCRdb keeps only in-frame clonotypes and omits some of them. The sample consists of 40,000 to 50,000 clones, about 70% of them appearing once. Sequenced: PBMCs. The source of these receptors is a man under 40 in good health and CMV-seronegative. CDR3s include the opening cysteine and the closing phenylalanine or tryptophan. A D gene is named only where the DNA matches it firmly. Only some rows state a clone size, as once, few, many or a class for expanded clones.

j_call v_call clone_size d_call cdr3_nt cdr3_aa
TRBJ2-7 TRBV29-1 once TRBD1 TGCAGCGCTGACCTCAAACCGGGACAGGGAGAGAGTAAGAGGGAGAAGAGCACCCACGAGCAGTACTTC CSADLKPGQGESKREKSTHEQYF
TRBJ2-7 TRBV27 - TRBD2 TGTGCCAGCAGTCGCGGGACTAACTACGAGCAGTACTTC CASSRGTNYEQYF
TRBJ2-1 TRBV27 few TRBD2 TGTGCCAGCAGTTTAGCGGGAGGGTTCAATGAGCAGTTCTTC CASSLAGGFNEQFF
TRBJ1-3 TRBV12-2 - - TGTGCAAGTCGCTTAGCGTTGGACAGCAGCTCTGGAAACACCATATATTTT CASRLALDSSSGNTIYF
TRBJ1-1 TRBV7-8 once - TGTGCCAGCAGCTTAACCCCTCAACAAACTGAAGCTTTCTTT CASSLTPQQTEAFF
TRBJ1-4 TRBV7-9 - - TGTGCCAGCAGCTACTCTCTTCAGGCAAGAAATGAAAAACTGTTTTTT CASSYSLQARNEKLFF
TRBJ1-1 TRBV6-5 few TRBD1 TGTGCCAGCAGCAGGGGGACACCTAATACCCCTGAAGCTTTCTTT CASSRGTPNTPEAFF
TRBJ1-1 TRBV19 - - TGTGCCAGTAGTACCCCGCTGACAATTATGGTAACTGAAGCTTTCTTT CASSTPLTIMVTEAFF
TRBJ2-5 TRBV5-4 - - TGTGCCAGCAGCTCGAGGGTAGGGGAGACCCAGTACTTC CASSSRVGETQYF
TRBJ2-2 TRBV5-1 - TRBD2 TGCGCCAGCAGCTCGCGGGAGGGGAACACCGGGGAGCTGTTTTTT CASSSREGNTGELFF
TRBJ2-5 TRBV19 few - TGTGCCAGTAGTATCCCAGGGAGGCTCTTCGACCAAGAGACCCAGTACTTC CASSIPGRLFDQETQYF
TRBJ2-3 TRBV30 - TRBD1 TGTGCCTGGAGTGTCGGGACAGGGGGCATCACAGATACGCAGTATTTT CAWSVGTGGITDTQYF
TRBJ1-5 TRBV2 - - TGTGCCAGCAGTCAAGCTTGGAGTAATCAGCCCCAGCATTTT CASSQAWSNQPQHF
TRBJ2-1 TRBV7-9 - TRBD2 TGTGCCAGCAGCCCCCTCGGTACTAGCGGGAGAGAGGAGCAGTTCTTC CASSPLGTSGREEQFF
TRBJ1-5 TRBV11-2 few - TGTGCCAGCAGTTGGGGGCTCAATCAGCCCCAGCATTTT CASSWGLNQPQHF
TRBJ2-5 TRBV4-1 - TRBD1 TGCGCCAGCAGCCAGCGGACAGGTACAGAGACCCAGTACTTC CASSQRTGTETQYF
TRBJ2-3 TRBV10-1 - - TGCGCCAGCAGTCAGAGGGATACGCAGTATTTT CASSQRDTQYF
TRBJ1-4 TRBV2 medium-sized TRBD1 TGTGCCAGCATGGGAGGGGACAGGGGCGGAAAACTGTTTTTT CASMGGDRGGKLFF
TRBJ1-3 TRBV2 few - TGTGCCAGCAGTACAGGGACCGAAAACACCATATATTTT CASSTGTENTIYF
TRBJ2-3 TRBV6-1 - TRBD2 TGTGCCAGCAGTGCTCTAGCGGGACCTAGCACAGATACGCAGTATTTT CASSALAGPSTDTQYF
TRBJ1-1 TRBV6-4 - - TGTGCCAGCAGCGGGGGTGAGAACACTGAAGCTTTCTTT CASSGGENTEAFF
TRBJ1-2 TRBV29-1 - - TGCAGCGTTGTTCACCCGGGGTTGGGGGGCTACACCTTC CSVVHPGLGGYTF
TRBJ2-7 TRBV29-1 once - TGCAGCGTTGACTCTAGCAGCTACGAGCAGTACTTC CSVDSSSYEQYF
TRBJ2-1 TRBV27 - - TGTGCCAGCAGTTTGTCGGACGGGAACTACAATGAGCAGTTCTTC CASSLSDGNYNEQFF
TRBJ1-1 TRBV5-1 - - TGCGCCAGCAGCTTGGGTATCAGGAACACTGAAGCTTTCTTT CASSLGIRNTEAFF